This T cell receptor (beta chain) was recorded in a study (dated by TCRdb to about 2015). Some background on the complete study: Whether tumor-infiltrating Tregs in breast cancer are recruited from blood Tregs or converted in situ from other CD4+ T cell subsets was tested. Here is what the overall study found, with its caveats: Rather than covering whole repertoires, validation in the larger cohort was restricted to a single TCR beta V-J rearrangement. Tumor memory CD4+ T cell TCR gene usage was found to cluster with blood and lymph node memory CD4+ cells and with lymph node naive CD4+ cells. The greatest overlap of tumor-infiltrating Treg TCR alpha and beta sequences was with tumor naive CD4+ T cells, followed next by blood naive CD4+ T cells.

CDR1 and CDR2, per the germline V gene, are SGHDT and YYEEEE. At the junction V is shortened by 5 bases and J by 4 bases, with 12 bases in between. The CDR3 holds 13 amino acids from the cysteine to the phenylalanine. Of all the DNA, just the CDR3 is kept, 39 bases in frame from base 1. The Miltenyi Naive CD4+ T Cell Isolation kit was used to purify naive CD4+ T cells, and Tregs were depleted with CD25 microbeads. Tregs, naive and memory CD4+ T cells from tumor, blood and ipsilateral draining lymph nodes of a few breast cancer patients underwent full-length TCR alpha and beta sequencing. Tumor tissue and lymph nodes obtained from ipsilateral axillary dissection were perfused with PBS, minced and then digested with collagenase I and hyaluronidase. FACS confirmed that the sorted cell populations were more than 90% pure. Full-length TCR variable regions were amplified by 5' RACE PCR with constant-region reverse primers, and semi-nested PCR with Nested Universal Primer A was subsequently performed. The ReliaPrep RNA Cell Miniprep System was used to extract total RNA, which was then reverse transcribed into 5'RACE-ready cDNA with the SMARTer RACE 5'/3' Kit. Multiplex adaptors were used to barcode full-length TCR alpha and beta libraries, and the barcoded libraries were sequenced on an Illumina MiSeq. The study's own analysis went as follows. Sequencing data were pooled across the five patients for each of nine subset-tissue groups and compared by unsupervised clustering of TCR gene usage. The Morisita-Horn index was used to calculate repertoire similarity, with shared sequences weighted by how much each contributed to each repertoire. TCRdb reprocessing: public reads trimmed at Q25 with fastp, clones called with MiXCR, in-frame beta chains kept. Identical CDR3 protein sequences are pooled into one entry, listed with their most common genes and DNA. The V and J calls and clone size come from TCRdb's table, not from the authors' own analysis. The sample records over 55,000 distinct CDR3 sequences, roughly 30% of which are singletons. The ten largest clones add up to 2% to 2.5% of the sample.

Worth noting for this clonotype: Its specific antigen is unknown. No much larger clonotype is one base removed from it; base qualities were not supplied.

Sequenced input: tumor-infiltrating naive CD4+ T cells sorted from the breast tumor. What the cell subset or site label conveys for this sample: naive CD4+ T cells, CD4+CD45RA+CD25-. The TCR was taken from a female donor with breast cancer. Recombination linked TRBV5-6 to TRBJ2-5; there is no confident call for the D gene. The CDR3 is CASSRRSGETQYF. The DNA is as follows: TGTGCCAGCAGTCGTAGGTCAGGAGAGACCCAGTACTTC.